Following are 13 T cell receptor beta chains from one sample sequenced in a study of cytomegalovirus exposure and HLA in healthy donors. The PCR had 60 Vbeta and 13 Jbeta primers. Some clones are missing from TCRdb's copy, which holds only in-frame ones; the method was immunoSEQ multiplex PCR. The sample carries around 130,000 clones, roughly 79% recorded once. The sequenced sample was PBMCs. These receptor sequences come from a woman in her late teens or twenties in good health and CMV-seronegative.

The chain recombines TRBV30 with TRBJ1-4; 8 bases fit TRBD1. CDR3 length: 15 residues. J lost 3 bases, V lost 5 bases, and 8 bases had no gene match. Germline V lookup: CDR1 GTSNPN, CDR2 SVGIG (reference sequence). This chain's CDR3 is CAWLNDRGSNEKLFF. CDR3 bases: TGTGCCTGGCTTAATGACAGGGGCTCTAATGAAAAACTGTTTTTT.

The chain has TRBV7-9 and TRBJ1-1, with 7 bases matching TRBD1. Looked up from germline, CDR1 is SEHNR and CDR2 is FQNEAQ (reference sequence). The CDR3 runs to 15 residues. Losses at the gene ends were 2 bases for V and 11 bases for J; bases not matched to a gene: 14. CDR3 coding DNA: TGTGCCAGCAGCTTAAACCAACAGGGGCCGATGGGGGCTTTCTTT. It translates to CASSLNQQGPMGAFF.

This clone was counted only a few times. The rearrangement joins TRBV6-6 to TRBJ1-1, with unresolved D. V lost 5 bases, J lost 0 bases, and 16 bases lay in between. The CDR3 runs 16 residues. In germline, CDR1 is MNHNY, CDR2 SVGAGI (reference sequence). In nucleotides, the CDR3 is TGTGCCAGCAGTCCAAGATCAAGCCCTATGAACACTGAAGCTTTCTTT. Its translation is CASSPRSSPMNTEAFF.

The V and J genes are TRBV5-1 and TRBJ2-2; TRBD2 matches 8 bases. Losses at the gene ends were 2 bases for V and 7 bases for J; bases not matched to a gene: 4. The CDR3 is 14 amino acids. Germline-derived CDR1 and CDR2 are SGHRS and YFSETQ. CDR3 bases: TGCGCCAGCAGCTTACGGGAGGGCTTCGGGGAGCTGTTTTTT. This sequence encodes CASSLREGFGELFF.

V and J are TRBV6-1 and TRBJ2-7, with 10 bases lining up with TRBD2. CDR1 MNHNS and CDR2 SASEGT come from the germline V gene. The ends lost 9 bases at V and 4 bases at J; junction bases unmatched: 9. This CDR3 contains 14 residues. CDR3 bases: TGTGCCAGTTCGAGAGAGACTAGCGGGTACGAGCAGTACTTC. As protein: CASSRETSGYEQYF.

This clone was observed once. The V and J genes are TRBV25-1 and TRBJ1-3; D is unresolved. The CDR3 consists of 13 residues. Trimming removed 4 bases at V and 4 bases at J, with 8 bases between. Germline CDR1 reads MGHDK; CDR2 reads SYGVNS. The CDR3: CASSGPGGNTIYF. CDR3 bases: TGTGCCAGCAGTGGGCCCGGGGGAAACACCATATATTTT.

In this sample, this clone turned up a few times. The chain recombines TRBV7-2 with TRBJ1-2, with 8 bases that match TRBD1. The CDR3 is 14 amino acids. Trimming cost V 5 bases and J 8 bases; bases outside gene matches: 10. The germline CDR1 and CDR2 sequences are SGHTA and FQGNSA. CDR3 region: CASSTPGGFWGYTF. The CDR3, as DNA: TGTGCCAGCAGCACTCCAGGGGGCTTCTGGGGCTACACCTTC.

In this sample, this clone turned up once. This chain joins TRBV6-1 and TRBJ2-7; TRBD1 matches at 9 bases. Germline assignment: CDR1 MNHNS and CDR2 SASEGT. CDR3 length equals 13 residues. V shed 9 bases, J shed 6 bases, and the junction held 9 bases outside the gene matches. The CDR3, as DNA: TGTGCCAGTTCTCCGGGACAGGGTGGCGAGCAGTACTTC. Translation gives CASSPGQGGEQYF.

This clone was picked up one time. The V call is TRBV20-1, the J call TRBJ2-1; perhaps TRBD2 as D (5 bases). Trimming removed 2 bases at V and 13 bases at J, with 12 bases between. CDR3 length: 11 amino acids. CDR1 and CDR2 from the germline V gene are DFQATT and SNEGSKA (reference sequence). As DNA, the CDR3 is TGCAGTGCTAGATCCCTAGCCTTACAGTTCTTC. As protein: CSARSLALQFF.

The chain carries TRBV30 and TRBJ2-6; D not certain. CDR1 is GTSNPN and CDR2 is SVGIG in the germline V gene (reference sequence). Between the trimmed V and J ends, which lost 1 base and 0 bases, there was a span of 10 bases. The CDR3 has 16 residues. CDR3 sequence (DNA): TGTGCCTGGAGTGGGGCAGCATCCTCTGGGGCCAACGTCCTGACTTTC. Translated, it gives CAWSGAASSGANVLTF.

V and J are TRBV9 and TRBJ2-3, with unresolved D. CDR1 and CDR2 from the germline V gene are SGDLS and YYNGEE. V lost 0 bases and J lost 2, with 7 bases in between. The CDR3 runs 14 residues. This chain's CDR3 is CASSVEIDTDTQYF. The CDR3 region has the DNA TGTGCCAGCAGCGTAGAAATAGACACAGATACGCAGTATTTT.

J is TRBJ2-1 and V is TRBV19; D gene ambiguous. Deletions cut 3 bases from V and 0 bases from J, with 12 bases between. Germline assignment: CDR1 LNHDA and CDR2 SQIVND (reference sequence). The CDR3 runs to 16 residues. The CDR3 sequence: CASSINSLTSYNEQFF. CDR3 DNA: TGTGCCAGTAGTATTAATAGCCTTACCTCCTACAATGAGCAGTTCTTC.

The genes are TRBV18 and TRBJ1-2; 10 nucleotides align to TRBD1. This CDR3 region has 16 residues. Per germline, CDR1 KGHSH and CDR2 LQKENI. The V segment lost 1 base and the J segment 6 bases; nucleotides outside the gene matches: 8. As DNA, the CDR3 is TGTGCCAGCTCACCACTCAGCGGACAGGGGGTGAATGGCTACACCTTC. Amino acid sequence: CASSPLSGQGVNGYTF.